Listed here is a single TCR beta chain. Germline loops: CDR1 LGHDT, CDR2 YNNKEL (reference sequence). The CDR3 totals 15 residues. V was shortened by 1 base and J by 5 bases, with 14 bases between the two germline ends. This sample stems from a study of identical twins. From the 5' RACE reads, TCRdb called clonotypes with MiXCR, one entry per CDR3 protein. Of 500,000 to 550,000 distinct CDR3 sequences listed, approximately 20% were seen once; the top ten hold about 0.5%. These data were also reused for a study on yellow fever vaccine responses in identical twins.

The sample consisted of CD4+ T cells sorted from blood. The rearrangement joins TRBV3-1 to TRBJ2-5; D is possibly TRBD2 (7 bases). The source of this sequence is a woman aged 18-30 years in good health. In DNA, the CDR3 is TGTGCCAGCAGCCAAGGCTTGGGGGGGCTGGAGACCCAGTACTTC. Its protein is CASSQGLGGLETQYF.